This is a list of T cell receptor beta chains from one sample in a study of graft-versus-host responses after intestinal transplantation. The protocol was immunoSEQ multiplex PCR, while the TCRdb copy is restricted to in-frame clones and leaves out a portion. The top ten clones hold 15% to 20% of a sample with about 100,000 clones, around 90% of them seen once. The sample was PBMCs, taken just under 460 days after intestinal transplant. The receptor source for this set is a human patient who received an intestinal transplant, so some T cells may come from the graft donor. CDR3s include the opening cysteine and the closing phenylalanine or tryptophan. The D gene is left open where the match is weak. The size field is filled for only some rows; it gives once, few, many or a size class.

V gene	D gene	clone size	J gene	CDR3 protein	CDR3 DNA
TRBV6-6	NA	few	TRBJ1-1	CASSYGAGNTEAFF	TGTGCCAGCAGTTACGGTGCAGGGAACACTGAAGCTTTCTTT
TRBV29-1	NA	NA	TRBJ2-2	CSVLQGNGELFF	TGCAGCGTTCTACAGGGAAACGGGGAGCTGTTTTTT
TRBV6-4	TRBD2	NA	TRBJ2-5	CASSEGGGRGPPYF	TGTGCCAGCAGTGAGGGGGGAGGGCGGGGCCCCCCATACTTC
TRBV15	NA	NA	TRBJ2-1	CATSRGDEDNEQFF	TGTGCCACCAGCAGAGGGGACGAAGACAATGAGCAGTTCTTC
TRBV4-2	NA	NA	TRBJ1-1	CASSQAGAEAFF	TGTGCCAGCAGCCAAGCAGGGGCTGAAGCTTTCTTT
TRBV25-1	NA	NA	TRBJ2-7	CASSEAAGSFEQYF	TGTGCCAGCAGTGAGGCCGCCGGATCTTTCGAGCAGTACTTC
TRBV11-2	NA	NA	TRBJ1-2	CASSFEGRADPNYGYTF	TGTGCCAGCAGCTTCGAGGGCAGGGCGGATCCTAACTATGGCTACACCTTC
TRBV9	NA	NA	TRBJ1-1	CASSGPGPPGEAFF	TGTGCCAGCAGCGGCCCGGGGCCGCCGGGGGAAGCTTTCTTT
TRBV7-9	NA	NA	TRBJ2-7	CASSFPGSYEQYF	TGTGCCAGCAGCTTCCCAGGGTCCTACGAGCAGTACTTC
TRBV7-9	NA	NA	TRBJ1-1	CASSPTGDTEAFF	TGTGCCAGCAGCCCCACGGGGGACACTGAAGCTTTCTTT
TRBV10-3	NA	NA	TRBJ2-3	CAISESSDTQYF	TGTGCCATCAGTGAGTCGTCGGATACGCAGTATTTT
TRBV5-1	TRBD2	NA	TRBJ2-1	CASSYSGGANEQFF	TGCGCCAGCAGCTATAGCGGGGGGGCGAATGAGCAGTTCTTC
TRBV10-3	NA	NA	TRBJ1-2	CAISTPGTFGYTF	TGTGCCATCAGTACCCCCGGGACATTTGGCTACACCTTC